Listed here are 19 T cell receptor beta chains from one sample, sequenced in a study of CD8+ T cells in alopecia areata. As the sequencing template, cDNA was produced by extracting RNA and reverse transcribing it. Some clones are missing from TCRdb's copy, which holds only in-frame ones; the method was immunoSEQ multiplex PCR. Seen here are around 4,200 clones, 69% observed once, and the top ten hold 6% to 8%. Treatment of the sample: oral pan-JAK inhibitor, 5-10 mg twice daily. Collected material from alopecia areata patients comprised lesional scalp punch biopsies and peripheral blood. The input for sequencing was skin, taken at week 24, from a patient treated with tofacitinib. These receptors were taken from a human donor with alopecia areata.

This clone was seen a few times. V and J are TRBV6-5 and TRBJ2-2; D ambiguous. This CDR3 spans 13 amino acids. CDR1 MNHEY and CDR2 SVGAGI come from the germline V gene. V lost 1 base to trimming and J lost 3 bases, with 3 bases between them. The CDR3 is CASSYLDTGELFF. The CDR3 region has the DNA TGTGCCAGCAGTTACTTGGACACCGGGGAGCTGTTTTTT.

The CDR3 loop is CASSPPDRGPADTQYF. CDR3 DNA: TGTGCCAGCTCACCACCGGATAGGGGGCCTGCAGATACGCAGTATTTT. The gene calls are TRBV18 and TRBJ2-3; 7 bases match TRBD1. V was pared by 0 bases and J by 4 bases, with 7 bases of the junction left unmatched. Germline CDR1 is KGHSH and CDR2 is LQKENI. This CDR3 comprises 16 residues.

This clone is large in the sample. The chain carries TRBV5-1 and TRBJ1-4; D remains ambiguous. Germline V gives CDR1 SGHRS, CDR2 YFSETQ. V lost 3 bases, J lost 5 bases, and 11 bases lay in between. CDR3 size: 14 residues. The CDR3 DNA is TGCGCCAGCAGCTCCTCGACGATGAATGAAAAACTGTTTTTT. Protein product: CASSSSTMNEKLFF.

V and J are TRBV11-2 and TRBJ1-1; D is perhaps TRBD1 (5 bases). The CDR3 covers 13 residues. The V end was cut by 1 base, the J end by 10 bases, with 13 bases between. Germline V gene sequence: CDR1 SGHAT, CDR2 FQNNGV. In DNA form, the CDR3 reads TGTGCCAGCAGCTTAGGGGCGGGGGGGATAGCTTTCTTT. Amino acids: CASSLGAGGIAFF. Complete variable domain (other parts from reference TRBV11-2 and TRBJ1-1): EAGVAQSPRYKIIEKRQSVAFWCNPISGHATLYWYQQILGQGPKLLIQFQNNGVVDDSQLPKDRFSAERLKGVDSTLKIQPAKLEDSAVYLCASSLGAGGIAFFGQGTRLTVV.

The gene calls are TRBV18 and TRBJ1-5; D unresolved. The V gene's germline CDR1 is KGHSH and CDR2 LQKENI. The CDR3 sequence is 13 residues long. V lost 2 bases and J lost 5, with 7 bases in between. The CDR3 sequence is CASSPSRDQPQHF. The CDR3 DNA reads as TGTGCCAGCTCACCATCGAGAGATCAGCCCCAGCATTTT.

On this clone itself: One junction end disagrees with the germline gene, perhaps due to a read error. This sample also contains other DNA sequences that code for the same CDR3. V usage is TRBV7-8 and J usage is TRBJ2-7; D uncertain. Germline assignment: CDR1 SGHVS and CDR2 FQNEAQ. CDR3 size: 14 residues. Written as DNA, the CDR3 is TGTGCTAGCAGCTTAGAACTTATATCCTACGAGCAGTACTTC. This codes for CASSLELISYEQYF.

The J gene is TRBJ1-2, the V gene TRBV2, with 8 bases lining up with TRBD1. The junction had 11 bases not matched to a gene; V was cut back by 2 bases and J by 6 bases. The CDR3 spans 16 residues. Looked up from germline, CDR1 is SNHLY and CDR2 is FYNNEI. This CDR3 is CASSERNQGADDGYTF. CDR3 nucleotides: TGTGCCAGCAGTGAAAGGAATCAGGGGGCTGATGATGGCTACACCTTC.

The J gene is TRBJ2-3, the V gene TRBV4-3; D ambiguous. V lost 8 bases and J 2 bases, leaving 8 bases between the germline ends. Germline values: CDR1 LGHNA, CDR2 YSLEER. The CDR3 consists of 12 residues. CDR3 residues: CASSQTTDTQYF. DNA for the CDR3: TGCGCCAGCTCCCAAACCACAGATACGCAGTATTTT.

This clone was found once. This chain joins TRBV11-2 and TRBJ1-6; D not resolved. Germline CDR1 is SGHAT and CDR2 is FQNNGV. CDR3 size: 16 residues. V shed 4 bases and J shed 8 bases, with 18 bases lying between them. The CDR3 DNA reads TGTGCCAGCAGCTCCCTCAGATTACAGCGAGATTCACCCCTCCACTTT. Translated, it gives CASSSLRLQRDSPLHF. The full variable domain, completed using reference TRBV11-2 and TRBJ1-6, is EAGVAQSPRYKIIEKRQSVAFWCNPISGHATLYWYQQILGQGPKLLIQFQNNGVVDDSQLPKDRFSAERLKGVDSTLKIQPAKLEDSAVYLCASSSLRLQRDSPLHFGNGTRLTVT.

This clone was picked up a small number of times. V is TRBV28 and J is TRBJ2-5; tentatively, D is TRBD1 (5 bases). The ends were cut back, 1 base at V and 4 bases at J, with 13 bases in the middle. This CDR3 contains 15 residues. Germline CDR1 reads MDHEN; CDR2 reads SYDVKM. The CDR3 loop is CASSLYGQRGETQYF. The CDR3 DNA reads TGTGCCAGCAGTTTATACGGTCAAAGGGGAGAGACCCAGTACTTC.

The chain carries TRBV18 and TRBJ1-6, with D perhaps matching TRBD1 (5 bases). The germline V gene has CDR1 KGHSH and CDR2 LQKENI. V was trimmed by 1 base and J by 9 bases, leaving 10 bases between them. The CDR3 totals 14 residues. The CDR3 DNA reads TGTGCCAGCTCACCACTGGGGGTGAGTTCACCCCTCCACTTT. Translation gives CASSPLGVSSPLHF.

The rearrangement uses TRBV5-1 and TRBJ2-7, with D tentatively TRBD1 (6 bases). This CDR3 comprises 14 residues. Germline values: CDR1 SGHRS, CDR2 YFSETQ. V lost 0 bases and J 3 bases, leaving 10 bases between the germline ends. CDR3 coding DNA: TGCGCCAGCAGCTTGGCAGGGGCGGGCTACGAGCAGTACTTC. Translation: CASSLAGAGYEQYF. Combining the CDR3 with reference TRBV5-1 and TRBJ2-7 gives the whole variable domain KAGVTQTPRYLIKTRGQQVTLSCSPISGHRSVSWYQQTPGQGLQFLFEYFSETQRNKGNFPGRFSGRQFSNSRSEMNVSTLELGDSALYLCASSLAGAGYEQYFGPGTRLTVT.

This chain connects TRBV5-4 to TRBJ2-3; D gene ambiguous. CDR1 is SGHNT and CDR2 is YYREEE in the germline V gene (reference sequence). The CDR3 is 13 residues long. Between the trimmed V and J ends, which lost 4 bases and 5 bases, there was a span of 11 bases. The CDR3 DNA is TGTGCCAGCAGCCAAAAAGATGGAGATACGCAGTATTTT. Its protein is CASSQKDGDTQYF.

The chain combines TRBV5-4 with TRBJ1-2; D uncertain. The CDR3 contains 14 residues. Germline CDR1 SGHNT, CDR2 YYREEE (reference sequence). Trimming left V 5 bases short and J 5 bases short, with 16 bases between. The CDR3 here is CASSLSGAGYGYTF. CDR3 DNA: TGTGCCAGCAGTCTCTCGGGCGCGGGTTATGGCTACACCTTC.

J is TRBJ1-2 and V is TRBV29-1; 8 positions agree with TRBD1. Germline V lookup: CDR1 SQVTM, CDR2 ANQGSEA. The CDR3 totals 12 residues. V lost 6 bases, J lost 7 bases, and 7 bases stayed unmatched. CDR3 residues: CSVWTGRSGYTF. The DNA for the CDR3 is TGCAGCGTGTGGACAGGGAGGAGTGGCTACACCTTC.

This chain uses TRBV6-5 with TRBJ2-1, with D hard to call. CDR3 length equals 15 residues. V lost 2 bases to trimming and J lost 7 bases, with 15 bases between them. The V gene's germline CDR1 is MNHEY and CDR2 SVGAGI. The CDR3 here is CASSYTDGLANEQFF. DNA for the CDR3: TGTGCCAGCAGTTACACGGACGGTCTGGCAAATGAGCAGTTCTTC.

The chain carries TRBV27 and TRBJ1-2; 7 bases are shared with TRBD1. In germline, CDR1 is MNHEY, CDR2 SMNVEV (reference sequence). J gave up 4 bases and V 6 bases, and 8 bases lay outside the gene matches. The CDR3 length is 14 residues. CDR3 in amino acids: CASRYRGTSYGYTF. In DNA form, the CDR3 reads TGTGCCAGCAGATACAGGGGAACCTCCTATGGCTACACCTTC.

CDR3 bases: TGCAGGGCGAGCAACAGGGACTGGACTGAAGCTTTCTTT. Its translation is CRASNRDWTEAFF. The chain combines TRBV29-1 with TRBJ1-1, with D possibly being TRBD1 (6 bases). Germline V gene lookup returns CDR1 SQVTM and CDR2 ANQGSEA. This CDR3 contains 13 residues.

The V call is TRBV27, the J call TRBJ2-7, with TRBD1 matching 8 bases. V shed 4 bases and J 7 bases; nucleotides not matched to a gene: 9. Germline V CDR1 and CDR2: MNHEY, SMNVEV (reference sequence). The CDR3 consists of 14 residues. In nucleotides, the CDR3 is TGTGCCAGCAGTTCTGGACAGGGTAGGGGGGAGCAGTACTTC. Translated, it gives CASSSGQGRGEQYF.